The 9 T cell receptor beta chains below all came from one sample that was sequenced in a study of blood T cell repertoires in COVID-19. Some clones are missing from TCRdb's copy, which holds only in-frame ones; the method was immunoSEQ multiplex PCR. The sample consists of about 250,000 clones, approximately 85% of them appearing once. Source material: peripheral blood. Receptor source: an elderly woman with COVID-19, enrolled during active disease.

V and J are TRBV5-1 and TRBJ1-2; D not resolved. The V end lost 1 base, the J end lost 7 bases, and 20 bases lay between the germline ends. Germline V gene sequence: CDR1 SGHRS, CDR2 YFSETQ. The length of the CDR3 is 16 residues. The CDR3 reads CASSLNIVNPGSGYTF. In nucleotides, the CDR3 is TGCGCCAGCAGCTTGAACATCGTCAACCCCGGGAGTGGCTACACCTTC.

This sequence joins TRBV18 and TRBJ1-1; 8 bases agree with TRBD1. J gave up 1 base and V 2 bases, and 6 bases lay outside the gene matches. This CDR3 contains 16 residues. Germline CDR1 and CDR2: KGHSH and LQKENI. The CDR3: CASSPRQGASNTEAFF. CDR3 nucleotides: TGTGCCAGCTCACCAAGGCAGGGGGCGTCGAACACTGAAGCTTTCTTT.

The V call is TRBV11-2, the J call TRBJ2-3, with 13 bases matching TRBD2. Trimming removed 2 bases from V and 2 bases from J; junction bases left unmatched: 4. The CDR3 spans 17 residues. Germline V gene data show CDR1 as SGHAT and CDR2 as FQNNGV. The CDR3 DNA is TGTGCCAGCAGCTTACGGACTAGCGGGGGAAACACAGATACGCAGTATTTT. Its protein is CASSLRTSGGNTDTQYF.

The genes are TRBV7-3 and TRBJ2-1, with 7 bases matching TRBD2. Losses at the gene ends were 5 bases for V and 6 bases for J; bases not matched to a gene: 10. There are 15 residues in the CDR3. CDR1 is SGHTA, CDR2 FQGTGA, per germline. Here the CDR3 reads CASSIGLGRFNEQFF. The CDR3 coding sequence is TGTGCCAGCAGCATAGGACTAGGTCGATTCAATGAGCAGTTCTTC.

The chain has TRBV3-1 (or the pseudogene TRBV3-2) and TRBJ2-3; 12 bases match TRBD2. The CDR3 is 15 residues long. From germline, CDR1 is LGHDT and CDR2 YNNKEL (reference sequence). Trimming removed 3 bases from V and 4 bases from J; junction bases left unmatched: 2. The CDR3 nucleotides read TGTGCCAGCAGCCAGACTAGCGGGAGAGCAGATACGCAGTATTTT. Protein: CASSQTSGRADTQYF.

J is TRBJ2-1 and V is TRBV9, with a tentative D call TRBD2 (7 bases). This CDR3 region has 15 residues. Germline CDR1 SGDLS, CDR2 YYNGEE. The V gene lost 5 bases and the J gene lost 5 bases, with 17 bases spanning the gap. The CDR3 sequence: CASSGRAGVDNEQFF. The CDR3 DNA is TGTGCCAGCAGTGGGAGGGCAGGGGTGGACAATGAGCAGTTCTTC. Full variable domain (rest looked up from reference TRBV9 and TRBJ2-1): DSGVTQTPKHLITATGQRVTLRCSPRSGDLSVYWYQQSLDQGLQFLIQYYNGEERAKGNILERFSAQQFPDLHSELNLSSLELGDSALYFCASSGRAGVDNEQFFGPGTRLTVL.

This sequence joins TRBV18 and TRBJ1-5, with 10 bases matching TRBD1. J was trimmed by 6 bases and V by 3 bases; bases with no gene match: 11. Per germline, CDR1 KGHSH and CDR2 LQKENI. The CDR3 is 17 amino acids. The CDR3 spells CASSPLPGTGDFQPQHF. The CDR3, as DNA: TGTGCCAGCTCACCTTTGCCTGGGACAGGGGATTTTCAGCCCCAGCATTTT. The complete variable domain, with remaining parts taken from reference TRBV18 and TRBJ1-5, reads NAGVMQNPRHLVRRRGQEARLRCSPMKGHSHVYWYRQLPEEGLKFMVYLQKENIIDESGMPKERFSAEFPKEGPSILRIQQVVRGDSAAYFCASSPLPGTGDFQPQHFGDGTRLSIL.

The chain carries TRBV5-5 and TRBJ1-3, with D unresolved. Germline lookup yields CDR1 SGHKS and CDR2 YYEKEE (reference sequence). The CDR3 consists of 16 residues. V dropped 0 bases and J dropped 4 bases, with 14 bases sitting between them. The CDR3 reads CASSLVGFREGNTIYF. In nucleotides, the CDR3 is TGTGCCAGCAGCTTGGTGGGTTTTCGGGAAGGAAACACCATATATTTT.

V gene TRBV28 combines with J gene TRBJ1-2; 7 bases align to TRBD1. The CDR3 runs to 15 residues. Germline CDR1 is MDHEN and CDR2 is SYDVKM. Trimming took 5 bases from V and 0 from J; bases not matched to a gene: 6. The CDR3 bases are TGTGCCAGCAGTCACGGGACAGTTCCTAACTATGGCTACACCTTC. As protein: CASSHGTVPNYGYTF.